This paragraph reports one T cell receptor (beta chain). Germline V CDR1 and CDR2: SGHNT, YENEEA. V shed 1 base, J shed 2 bases, and the junction held 3 bases outside the gene matches. The CDR3 spans 15 residues. The PCR employed 60 Vbeta primers together with 13 Jbeta primers. Generated by immunoSEQ multiplex PCR, the TCRdb table keeps only in-frame clones and is missing some. The table includes 150,000 to 200,000 clones, 70% to 75% detected once. The data derive from a study of cytomegalovirus exposure and HLA in healthy donors. Sequences were obtained from PBMCs. This sequence joins TRBV11-3 and TRBJ2-3; 7 bases fit TRBD2. This clonotype was obtained from a man aged 18 to 29 in good health and CMV-seropositive. The chain's CDR3 is CASSLVGLHTDTQYF. The CDR3, as DNA: TGTGCCAGCAGCTTAGTGGGACTACACACAGATACGCAGTATTTT.